Listed below are T cell receptor beta chains from one sample, sequenced in a study of PD-1 blockade in classical Hodgkin lymphoma. Repertoires were generated with immunoSEQ multiplex PCR, while TCRdb's copy carries only in-frame clones and drops some. The sample lists about 35,000 clones; 75% to 95% were seen once. The sample was CD4+ T cells from blood, taken at baseline. All receptors come from a human donor with classical Hodgkin lymphoma. Each CDR3 is given with its conserved first and last residue. A D gene is named only where the DNA matches it firmly. Size tells how often a clone was seen (once, few, many) or the class of an expanded clone, and some rows leave it out.

d_call: TRBD2
clone_size: once
v_call: TRBV5-1
j_call: TRBJ2-1
cdr3_nt: TGCGCCAGCAGCGATGGAGCGGGAGGGGGACACAATGAGCAGTTCTTC
cdr3_aa: CASSDGAGGGHNEQFF

d_call: NA
clone_size: NA
v_call: TRBV4-2
j_call: TRBJ2-5
cdr3_nt: TGTGCCAGCAGCCAAGAACCGACTGCCGTTGTGGAGACCCAGTACTTC
cdr3_aa: CASSQEPTAVVETQYF

d_call: TRBD1
clone_size: NA
v_call: TRBV28
j_call: TRBJ2-7
cdr3_nt: TGTGCCAGCACCGAGTTGAGGACAGGGAGCCACGAGCAGTACTTC
cdr3_aa: CASTELRTGSHEQYF

d_call: NA
clone_size: NA
v_call: TRBV9
j_call: TRBJ1-2
cdr3_nt: TGTGCCAGCAGCGTAGCGACGGGAGGTAACTATGGCTACACCTTC
cdr3_aa: CASSVATGGNYGYTF

d_call: TRBD2
clone_size: NA
v_call: TRBV11-2
j_call: TRBJ2-1
cdr3_nt: TGTGCCAGCAGACAAAGCGGGAGCTCCTACAATGAGCAGTTCTTC
cdr3_aa: CASRQSGSSYNEQFF

d_call: NA
clone_size: NA
v_call: TRBV21-1
j_call: TRBJ2-7
cdr3_nt: TGTGCCAGGGCTCCGGGCAAAAACCTTGGTGGAACCTACGAGCAGTACTTC
cdr3_aa: CARAPGKNLGGTYEQYF

d_call: TRBD1
clone_size: NA
v_call: TRBV10-2
j_call: TRBJ1-1
cdr3_nt: TGCGCCAGCAGTGAGTATTACACAGGGGATCCCACTGAAGCTTTCTTT
cdr3_aa: CASSEYYTGDPTEAFF

d_call: NA
clone_size: NA
v_call: TRBV6-5
j_call: TRBJ2-1
cdr3_nt: TGTGCCAGCAGTTTTGTACCAGGGTCCTACAATGAGCAGTTCTTC
cdr3_aa: CASSFVPGSYNEQFF

d_call: NA
clone_size: once
v_call: TRBV5-6
j_call: TRBJ1-4
cdr3_nt: TGTGCCAGCACCCTCACGAGGGGTACTAATGAAAAACTGTTTTTT
cdr3_aa: CASTLTRGTNEKLFF

d_call: TRBD2
clone_size: NA
v_call: TRBV30
j_call: TRBJ2-1
cdr3_nt: TGTGCCTGGAGCGCAACGTACGGGACTAGCTACAATGAGCAGTTCTTC
cdr3_aa: CAWSATYGTSYNEQFF

d_call: TRBD1
clone_size: NA
v_call: TRBV27
j_call: TRBJ1-5
cdr3_nt: TGTGCCAGCAGGGGACAGCCCTTTCCCAATCAGCCCCAGCATTTT
cdr3_aa: CASRGQPFPNQPQHF

d_call: TRBD2
clone_size: NA
v_call: TRBV10-3
j_call: TRBJ2-5
cdr3_nt: TGTGCCACTAGACCTAGCGGGCAATCACAAGAGACCCAGTACTTC
cdr3_aa: CATRPSGQSQETQYF

d_call: NA
clone_size: NA
v_call: TRBV6-5
j_call: TRBJ1-5
cdr3_nt: TGTGCCAGCAGTTATAGTTCAGATAGCAATCAGCCCCAGCATTTT
cdr3_aa: CASSYSSDSNQPQHF

d_call: TRBD2
clone_size: NA
v_call: TRBV7-9
j_call: TRBJ2-2
cdr3_nt: TGTGCCAGCGCTACTAGCGGAGGGGCCGGGGAGCTGTTTTTT
cdr3_aa: CASATSGGAGELFF

d_call: NA
clone_size: NA
v_call: TRBV6-1
j_call: TRBJ1-5
cdr3_nt: TGTGCCAGCAGTGTAGGCCAGGGCCCTCAGCCCCAGCATTTT
cdr3_aa: CASSVGQGPQPQHF

d_call: NA
clone_size: NA
v_call: TRBV5-5
j_call: TRBJ1-3
cdr3_nt: TGTGCCAGCAGCTTGGTTCCCTACTCTGGAAACACCATATATTTT
cdr3_aa: CASSLVPYSGNTIYF

d_call: NA
clone_size: NA
v_call: TRBV20-1
j_call: TRBJ2-7
cdr3_nt: TGCAGTGCTCCGTATAGTACCGAGCAGTACTTC
cdr3_aa: CSAPYSTEQYF

d_call: NA
clone_size: NA
v_call: TRBV7-8
j_call: TRBJ1-1
cdr3_nt: TGTGCCAGCAGCTTAGCGCGGGGGGCGGTTGAAGCTTTCTTT
cdr3_aa: CASSLARGAVEAFF

d_call: NA
clone_size: few
v_call: TRBV30
j_call: TRBJ1-2
cdr3_nt: TGTGCCTGGAGCCCCGGGGGTGGCTACACCTTC
cdr3_aa: CAWSPGGGYTF

d_call: TRBD2
clone_size: once
v_call: TRBV5-1
j_call: TRBJ2-3
cdr3_nt: TGCGCCAGCAGCTTGGGACTAGCGGGAGAGGATACGCAGTATTTT
cdr3_aa: CASSLGLAGEDTQYF

d_call: NA
clone_size: once
v_call: TRBV10-2
j_call: TRBJ2-7
cdr3_nt: TGCGCCAGCAGGGGGTCCCACCACGAGCAGTACTTC
cdr3_aa: CASRGSHHEQYF

d_call: TRBD1
clone_size: NA
v_call: TRBV28
j_call: TRBJ2-5
cdr3_nt: TGTGCCAGCATGACCCTGACAAGGGGGCTGGGCGAGACCCAGTACTTC
cdr3_aa: CASMTLTRGLGETQYF

d_call: TRBD1
clone_size: NA
v_call: TRBV9
j_call: TRBJ1-5
cdr3_nt: TGTGCCAGCAGCGTAGGACAGGGGTTAATGAGCAATCAGCCCCAGCATTTT
cdr3_aa: CASSVGQGLMSNQPQHF

d_call: NA
clone_size: NA
v_call: TRBV9
j_call: TRBJ2-6
cdr3_nt: TGTGCCAGCAGCCCCACGGGCTCTGGGGCCAACGTCCTGACTTTC
cdr3_aa: CASSPTGSGANVLTF

d_call: NA
clone_size: NA
v_call: TRBV10-3
j_call: TRBJ2-7
cdr3_nt: TGTGCCATCGGGGGGCGGGTACGCTACGAGCAGTACTTC
cdr3_aa: CAIGGRVRYEQYF

d_call: TRBD1
clone_size: NA
v_call: TRBV11-3
j_call: TRBJ2-1
cdr3_nt: TGTGCCAGCAGCTTAGACAGGGGGCCCTACAATGAGCAGTTCTTC
cdr3_aa: CASSLDRGPYNEQFF

d_call: NA
clone_size: NA
v_call: TRBV11-3
j_call: TRBJ2-7
cdr3_nt: TGTGCCAGCCCTTCTCCCTCGCGGATATATTCCTACGAGCAGTACTTC
cdr3_aa: CASPSPSRIYSYEQYF

d_call: NA
clone_size: few
v_call: TRBV19
j_call: TRBJ1-2
cdr3_nt: TGTGCCAGTACCGAAATCCCCCGTCAGGGCTACACCTTC
cdr3_aa: CASTEIPRQGYTF

d_call: TRBD1
clone_size: NA
v_call: TRBV7-3
j_call: TRBJ1-2
cdr3_nt: TGTGCCAGCGCCCCTTCGGGGGACAGGGGGGGTGCGAATGGCTACACCTTC
cdr3_aa: CASAPSGDRGGANGYTF

d_call: NA
clone_size: NA
v_call: TRBV30
j_call: TRBJ1-4
cdr3_nt: TGTGCCTGGAGTCGATCCCACTCGGGGGGGGAGAATGAAAAACTGTTTTTT
cdr3_aa: CAWSRSHSGGENEKLFF

d_call: NA
clone_size: NA
v_call: TRBV18
j_call: TRBJ2-7
cdr3_nt: TGTGCCAGCTCACCACGCCAGATAACCTACGAGCAGTACTTC
cdr3_aa: CASSPRQITYEQYF

d_call: NA
clone_size: NA
v_call: TRBV29-1
j_call: TRBJ1-5
cdr3_nt: TGCAGCGTGGGGGGAACTGGAGGGGCATATAGCAATCAGCCCCAGCATTTT
cdr3_aa: CSVGGTGGAYSNQPQHF

d_call: TRBD2
clone_size: NA
v_call: TRBV7-9
j_call: TRBJ2-5
cdr3_nt: TGTGCCAGCAGCTACGATGGGGGAGGGGAGACCCAGTACTTC
cdr3_aa: CASSYDGGGETQYF

d_call: NA
clone_size: NA
v_call: TRBV5-1
j_call: TRBJ2-7
cdr3_nt: TGCGCCAGCAGCTTCCACAGGGAGGGTCCCTACGAGCAGTACTTC
cdr3_aa: CASSFHREGPYEQYF

d_call: NA
clone_size: NA
v_call: TRBV4-1
j_call: TRBJ1-2
cdr3_nt: TGCGCCAGCAGCCGACCGGACTCACACTATGGCTACACCTTC
cdr3_aa: CASSRPDSHYGYTF

d_call: NA
clone_size: once
v_call: TRBV18
j_call: TRBJ2-5
cdr3_nt: TGTGCCAGCTCACCATTCCACGGGACAATCCAAGAGACCCAGTACTTC
cdr3_aa: CASSPFHGTIQETQYF

d_call: TRBD1
clone_size: NA
v_call: TRBV28
j_call: TRBJ1-2
cdr3_nt: TGTGCCAGCAGTCCGTCAAGACAGGGAACCTACACCTTC
cdr3_aa: CASSPSRQGTYTF

d_call: TRBD1
clone_size: NA
v_call: TRBV7-3
j_call: TRBJ2-5
cdr3_nt: TGTGCCAGCAGCTGGGACAGGGAGGGAGAGACCCAGTACTTC
cdr3_aa: CASSWDREGETQYF

d_call: NA
clone_size: once
v_call: TRBV9
j_call: TRBJ1-1
cdr3_nt: TGTGCCAGCACCCCTCCAGGACACCGTAACACTGAAGCTTTCTTT
cdr3_aa: CASTPPGHRNTEAFF

d_call: NA
clone_size: once
v_call: TRBV6-4
j_call: TRBJ2-5
cdr3_nt: TGTGCCAGCAGTTCCGGAGGGGGTGAGACCCAGTACTTC
cdr3_aa: CASSSGGGETQYF

d_call: NA
clone_size: NA
v_call: TRBV11-2
j_call: TRBJ1-2
cdr3_nt: TGTGCCAGCAGCTCCGGGGAGACAGCACGCGGCTATGGCTACACCTTC
cdr3_aa: CASSSGETARGYGYTF

d_call: NA
clone_size: NA
v_call: TRBV30
j_call: TRBJ1-1
cdr3_nt: TGTGCCTGGAGTCCTTCCTTGGCGAACACTGAAGCTTTCTTT
cdr3_aa: CAWSPSLANTEAFF

d_call: TRBD2
clone_size: NA
v_call: TRBV4-2
j_call: TRBJ2-2
cdr3_nt: TGTGCCAGCAGCCAGCGAGCGGGGCCATACACCGGGGAGCTGTTTTTT
cdr3_aa: CASSQRAGPYTGELFF

d_call: NA
clone_size: NA
v_call: TRBV6-6
j_call: TRBJ2-1
cdr3_nt: TGTGCCAGCAGCGAGTTGGGATACAATGAGCAGTTCTTC
cdr3_aa: CASSELGYNEQFF

d_call: NA
clone_size: NA
v_call: TRBV18
j_call: TRBJ1-4
cdr3_nt: TGTGCCAGCTCACCCCGCAGCGGGACTAATGAAAAACTGTTTTTT
cdr3_aa: CASSPRSGTNEKLFF

d_call: NA
clone_size: NA
v_call: TRBV5-6
j_call: TRBJ2-6
cdr3_nt: TGTGCCAGCAGCTTAGGGGCTGGGGCCAACGTCCTGACTTTC
cdr3_aa: CASSLGAGANVLTF

d_call: NA
clone_size: NA
v_call: TRBV15
j_call: TRBJ1-4
cdr3_nt: TGTGCCACCAGCAGAGATAACACCGATGGAAAACTGTTTTTT
cdr3_aa: CATSRDNTDGKLFF

d_call: NA
clone_size: NA
v_call: TRBV10-3
j_call: TRBJ1-2
cdr3_nt: TGTGCCATCAGTGCACGGGCAGGCTATGGCTACACCTTC
cdr3_aa: CAISARAGYGYTF

d_call: NA
clone_size: NA
v_call: TRBV30
j_call: TRBJ2-7
cdr3_nt: TGTGCCTGGAGTTCAGGGTCGTACGAGCAGTACTTC
cdr3_aa: CAWSSGSYEQYF

d_call: NA
clone_size: NA
v_call: TRBV5-8
j_call: TRBJ2-1
cdr3_nt: TGTGCCAGCAGCCGGAGATGGCAGTTCTTC
cdr3_aa: CASSRRWQFF

d_call: TRBD1
clone_size: NA
v_call: TRBV6-1
j_call: TRBJ2-4
cdr3_nt: TGTGCCAGCAGTCTGGACAGGGGGACCATTCAGTACTTC
cdr3_aa: CASSLDRGTIQYF

d_call: NA
clone_size: NA
v_call: TRBV7-9
j_call: TRBJ2-3
cdr3_nt: TGTGCCAGCATCATGGCAACTAGCACAGATACGCAGTATTTT
cdr3_aa: CASIMATSTDTQYF

d_call: TRBD1
clone_size: NA
v_call: TRBV5-4
j_call: TRBJ1-4
cdr3_nt: TGTGCCAGCAGCTTGGAGCTCGGGACAGCAAATGAAAAACTGTTTTTT
cdr3_aa: CASSLELGTANEKLFF

d_call: NA
clone_size: NA
v_call: TRBV5-4
j_call: TRBJ2-1
cdr3_nt: TGTGCCAGCAGCTTGGGGGGCGGCACAAATGAGCAGTTCTTC
cdr3_aa: CASSLGGGTNEQFF

d_call: NA
clone_size: NA
v_call: TRBV6-1
j_call: TRBJ1-2
cdr3_nt: TGTGCCAGCAATATACAGGGATTTCGGCTTGGCTACACCTTC
cdr3_aa: CASNIQGFRLGYTF